Listed here are 7 T cell receptor beta chains from one sample, sequenced in a study of shared clonotypes between healthy human individuals. Clones were sequenced by immunoSEQ multiplex PCR, and TCRdb holds only the in-frame ones, with some missing. The sample includes over a million clones, 95% to 97% of them seen just once. Sequencing was carried out using naive CD4+ T cells sorted from blood. Stated subset: CD45RA+ positively selected. The receptors originated from a man aged 30 to 45 in good health.

The count of this clone is one. This chain joins TRBV6-4 and TRBJ2-2; D not resolved. The CDR3 runs 13 residues. Trimming pared 6 bases from V and 1 base from J, leaving 6 bases between. Germline CDR1 is MRHNA and CDR2 is SNTAGT. The CDR3 sequence: CASRGGNTGELFF. The CDR3, as DNA: TGTGCCAGCAGGGGCGGGAACACCGGGGAGCTGTTTTTT.

V gene TRBV28 combines with J gene TRBJ2-1; TRBD2 matches at 15 bases. CDR1 and CDR2 from the germline V gene are MDHEN and SYDVKM. Trimming removed 1 base from V and 0 bases from J; junction bases left unmatched: 13. The CDR3 has 22 residues. CDR3 residues: CASSLSSPWTSGRGSSYNEQFF. For the CDR3, the DNA is TGTGCCAGCAGTTTATCCAGTCCCTGGACTAGCGGGAGGGGGAGCTCCTACAATGAGCAGTTCTTC.

V and J are TRBV28 and TRBJ2-7, with 10 bases aligning to TRBD2. V lost 4 bases, J lost 6 bases, and 9 bases stayed unmatched. CDR3 length: 15 amino acids. Germline V gives CDR1 MDHEN, CDR2 SYDVKM. In DNA, the CDR3 is TGTGCCAGCAGTTCGTTAGCGGGGGGTCTTTCCGAGCAGTACTTC. It specifies CASSSLAGGLSEQYF.

CDR3 sequence (DNA): TGTGCCAGAAGCGGGCGGACGGAAAAAAATCAGCCCCAGCATTTT. Its protein is CARSGRTEKNQPQHF. The genes are TRBV5-3 and TRBJ1-5; no definite D call. TRBV5-3 is an open reading frame, and its role is uncertain. The CDR3 has 15 amino acids. The V gene lost 4 bases and the J gene lost 4 bases, with 15 bases spanning the gap.

As regards this clone: At one end, the junction sequence differs from germline, possibly due to a read error. The chain recombines TRBV6-6 with TRBJ2-2; possibly TRBD2 for D (8 bases). Germline V lookup: CDR1 MNHNY, CDR2 SVGAGI (reference sequence). The CDR3 totals 13 residues. This CDR3 is CAGRGTSTGELFF. In nucleotides, the CDR3 is TGTGCCGGCAGGGGGACTAGCACCGGGGAGCTGTTTTTT.

The chain employs TRBV18 and TRBJ2-2; D remains unclear. This CDR3 spans 16 amino acids. V dropped 3 bases and J dropped 7 bases, with 18 bases sitting between them. Germline lookup yields CDR1 KGHSH and CDR2 LQKENI. This CDR3 reads CASSPFRQAAGGELFF. CDR3 in DNA: TGTGCCAGCTCACCTTTCCGGCAGGCGGCCGGCGGGGAGCTGTTTTTT.

This clone showed up just once. V is TRBV5-4 and J is TRBJ2-5; 7 bases line up with TRBD2. The CDR3 length is 14 residues. V trimming: 4 bases; J trimming: 2 bases; junction bases outside the gene matches: 5. The germline CDR1 and CDR2 sequences are SGHNT and YYREEE (reference sequence). CDR3 nucleotide sequence: TGTGCCAGCAGCAAACTAGCGTCTCAAGAGACCCAGTACTTC. This translates into CASSKLASQETQYF.